The text below deals with one T cell receptor (beta chain). This CDR3 comprises 14 residues. After removal of 0 bases from V and 3 bases from J, the junction contained 1 base not matched to a gene. Germline values: CDR1 SGHRS, CDR2 YFSETQ. This sample was taken from a study of T cell responses to AZD1222 COVID-19 vaccine. Method: immunoSEQ multiplex PCR; TCRdb's copy keeps in-frame clones and lacks some. This sample has about 180,000 clones; over 80% occur once, and the top ten carry approximately 4.2%. The specimen was peripheral blood, collected 28 days after the second dose of the MenACWY control vaccine. The chain uses TRBV5-1 and TRBJ2-5, with 8 nucleotides matching TRBD2. The clonotype comes from an adult who received the MenACWY meningococcal vaccine as a control. In nucleotides, the CDR3 is TGCGCCAGCAGCTTGGTCGGGAGGGAAGAGACCCAGTACTTC. This sequence encodes CASSLVGREETQYF.